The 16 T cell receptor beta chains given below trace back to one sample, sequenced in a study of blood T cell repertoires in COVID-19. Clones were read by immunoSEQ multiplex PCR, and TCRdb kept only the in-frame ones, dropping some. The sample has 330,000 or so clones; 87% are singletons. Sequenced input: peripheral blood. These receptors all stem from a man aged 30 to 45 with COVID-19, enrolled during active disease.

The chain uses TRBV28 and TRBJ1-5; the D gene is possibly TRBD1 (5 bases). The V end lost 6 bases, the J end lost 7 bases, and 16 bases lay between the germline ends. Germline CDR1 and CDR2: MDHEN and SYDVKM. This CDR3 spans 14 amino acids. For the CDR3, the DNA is TGTGCCAGCAGCCCCCCAGGACACTCCCAGCCCCAGCATTTT. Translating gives CASSPPGHSQPQHF.

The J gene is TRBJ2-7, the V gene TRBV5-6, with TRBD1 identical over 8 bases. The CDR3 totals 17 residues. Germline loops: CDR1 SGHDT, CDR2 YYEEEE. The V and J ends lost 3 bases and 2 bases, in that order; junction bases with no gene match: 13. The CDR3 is CASSSTRDGTGTYEQYF. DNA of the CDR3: TGTGCCAGCAGCTCCACCCGGGATGGGACAGGTACCTACGAGCAGTACTTC. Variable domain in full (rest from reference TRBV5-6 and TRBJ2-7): DAGVTQSPTHLIKTRGQQVTLRCSPKSGHDTVSWYQQALGQGPQFIFQYYEEEERQRGNFPDRFSGHQFPNYSSELNVNALLLGDSALYLCASSSTRDGTGTYEQYFGPGTRLTVT.

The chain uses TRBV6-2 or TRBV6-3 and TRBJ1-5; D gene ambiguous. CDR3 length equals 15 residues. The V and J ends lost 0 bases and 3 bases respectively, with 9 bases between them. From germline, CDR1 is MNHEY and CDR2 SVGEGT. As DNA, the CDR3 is TGTGCCAGCAGTTACTCTCGAGGGTTCAATCAGCCCCAGCATTTT. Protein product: CASSYSRGFNQPQHF.

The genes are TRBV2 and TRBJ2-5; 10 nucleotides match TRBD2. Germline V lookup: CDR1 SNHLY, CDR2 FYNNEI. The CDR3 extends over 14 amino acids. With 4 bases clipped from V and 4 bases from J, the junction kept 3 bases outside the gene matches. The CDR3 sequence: CASSVSGGGETQYF. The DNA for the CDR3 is TGTGCCAGCAGTGTGAGCGGGGGGGGAGAGACCCAGTACTTC.

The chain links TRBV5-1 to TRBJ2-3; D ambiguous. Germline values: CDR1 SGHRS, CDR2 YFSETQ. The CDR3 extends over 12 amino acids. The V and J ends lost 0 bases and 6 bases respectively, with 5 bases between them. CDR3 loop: CASSLAPDTQYF. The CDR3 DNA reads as TGCGCCAGCAGCTTGGCCCCGGATACGCAGTATTTT.

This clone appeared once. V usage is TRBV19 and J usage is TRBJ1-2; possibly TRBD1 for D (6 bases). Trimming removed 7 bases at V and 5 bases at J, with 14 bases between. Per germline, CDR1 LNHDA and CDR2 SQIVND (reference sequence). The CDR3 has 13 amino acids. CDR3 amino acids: CASKGGPRYGYTF. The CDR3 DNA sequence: TGTGCCAGTAAAGGGGGACCGAGGTATGGCTACACCTTC.

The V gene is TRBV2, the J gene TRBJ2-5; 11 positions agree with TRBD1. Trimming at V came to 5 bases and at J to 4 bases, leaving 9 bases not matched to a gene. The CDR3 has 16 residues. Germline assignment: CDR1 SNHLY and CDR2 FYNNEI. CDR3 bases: TGTGCCAGCAGTTCACTGGACAGGGGGCATTTAGAGACCCAGTACTTC. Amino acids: CASSSLDRGHLETQYF.

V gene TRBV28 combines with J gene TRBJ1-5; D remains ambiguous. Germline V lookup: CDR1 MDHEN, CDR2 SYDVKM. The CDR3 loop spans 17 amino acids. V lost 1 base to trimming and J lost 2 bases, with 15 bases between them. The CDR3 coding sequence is TGTGCCAGCAGTTTATCCTTTATTGGGAGGGGCAATCAGCCCCAGCATTTT. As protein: CASSLSFIGRGNQPQHF.

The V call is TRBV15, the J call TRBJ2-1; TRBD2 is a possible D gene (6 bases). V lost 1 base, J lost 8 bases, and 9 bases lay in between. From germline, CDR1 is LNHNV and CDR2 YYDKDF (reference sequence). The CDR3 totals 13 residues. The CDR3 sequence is CATSRGGEDEQFF. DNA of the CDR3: TGTGCCACCAGCAGAGGGGGGGAGGATGAGCAGTTCTTC.

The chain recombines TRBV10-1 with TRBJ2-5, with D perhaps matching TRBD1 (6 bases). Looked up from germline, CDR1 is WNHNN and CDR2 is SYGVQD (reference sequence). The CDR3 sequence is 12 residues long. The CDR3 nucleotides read TGCGACAGAAACAGGGCGCAAGAGACCCAGTACTTC. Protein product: CDRNRAQETQYF.

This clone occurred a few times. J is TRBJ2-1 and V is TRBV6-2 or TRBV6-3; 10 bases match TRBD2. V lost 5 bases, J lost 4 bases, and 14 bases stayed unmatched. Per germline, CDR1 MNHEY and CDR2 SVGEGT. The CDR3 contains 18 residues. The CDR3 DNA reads TGTGCCAGCAGTCATAGCCCAGCGGGGGGGCGGAGATACAATGAGCAGTTCTTC. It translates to CASSHSPAGGRRYNEQFF.

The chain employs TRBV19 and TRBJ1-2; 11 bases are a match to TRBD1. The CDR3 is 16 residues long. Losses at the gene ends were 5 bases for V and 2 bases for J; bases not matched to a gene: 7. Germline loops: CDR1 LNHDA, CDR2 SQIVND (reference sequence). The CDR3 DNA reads TGTGCCAGTAGTCGGACAGGGGGCCCCACCAACTATGGCTACACCTTC. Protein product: CASSRTGGPTNYGYTF.

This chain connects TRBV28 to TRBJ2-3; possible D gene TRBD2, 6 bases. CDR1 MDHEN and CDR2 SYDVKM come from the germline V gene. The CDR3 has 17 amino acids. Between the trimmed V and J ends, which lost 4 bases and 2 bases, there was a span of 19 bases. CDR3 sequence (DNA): TGTGCCAGCAGTTCTCCCCTCTGGAGGGCCGACACAGATACGCAGTATTTT. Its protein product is CASSSPLWRADTDTQYF.

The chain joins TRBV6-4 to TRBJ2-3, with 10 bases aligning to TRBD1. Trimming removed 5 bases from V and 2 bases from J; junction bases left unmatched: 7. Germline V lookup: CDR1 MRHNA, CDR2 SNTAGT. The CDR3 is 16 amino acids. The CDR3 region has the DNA TGTGCCAGCAGTTTGGGACAGGGGCCCTACACAGATACGCAGTATTTT. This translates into CASSLGQGPYTDTQYF.

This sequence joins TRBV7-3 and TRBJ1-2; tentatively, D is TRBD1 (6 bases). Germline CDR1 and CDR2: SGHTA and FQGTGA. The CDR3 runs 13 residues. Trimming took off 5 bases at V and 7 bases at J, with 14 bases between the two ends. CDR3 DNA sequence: TGTGCCAGCAGCAAGGTATCAGGGGCTGGCTACACCTTC. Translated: CASSKVSGAGYTF.

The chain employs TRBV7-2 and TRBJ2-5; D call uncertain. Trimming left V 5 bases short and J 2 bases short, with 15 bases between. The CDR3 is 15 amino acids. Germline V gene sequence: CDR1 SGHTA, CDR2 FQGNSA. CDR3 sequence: CASSVLEFPQETQYF. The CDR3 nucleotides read TGTGCCAGCAGCGTATTAGAATTCCCTCAAGAGACCCAGTACTTC.